This TCR beta chain came from a study of blood T cell repertoires in COVID-19. Study-wide background: Specimens from acute and convalescent COVID-19 originated in the United States, Italy and Spain. In each case, the material was cDNA or gDNA derived from T cells, B-cell-depleted T cells, or PBMCs.

Study processing details: Reference gene primer amplification in the assay estimated nucleated cell counts. The data were produced by immunoSEQ multiplex PCR, yet TCRdb's version contains in-frame clones alone and is incomplete. That table is the source of V, J and clone size, and D and trimming were worked out from the DNA. The data contain some 130,000 clones, roughly three quarters of them seen just once; the ten biggest clones take up 1.9%. The germline gives CDR1 KGHSH, CDR2 LQKENI. The ends were cut back, 2 bases at V and 11 bases at J, with 15 bases in the middle. The CDR3 runs to 13 residues. This clone was detected once.

The V gene is TRBV18, the J gene TRBJ1-2, with D tentatively TRBD1 (6 bases). Sequencing was carried out using peripheral blood. The clonotype originates from a woman between 65 and 79 years old with acute or convalescent COVID-19. The CDR3 reads CASSPWAGDEYTF. CDR3 sequence (DNA): TGTGCCAGCTCACCATGGGCAGGGGACGAGTACACCTTC.